These 21 T cell receptor beta chains came from one sample sequenced in a study of OX40 agonist ivuxolimab in advanced cancers. The protocol was immunoSEQ multiplex PCR, while the TCRdb copy is restricted to in-frame clones and leaves out a portion. The profile covers roughly 63,000 clones, with roughly 87% appearing a single time and about 12% taken by the ten largest. The sample in question was CD4+ or CD8+ T cells sorted from blood, obtained in a trial of the OX40 agonist ivuxolimab. These receptors were obtained from an adult with an advanced solid tumor such as melanoma, head and neck, liver or kidney cancer.

This chain links TRBV10-3 with TRBJ2-7, with 8 bases fitting TRBD2. Germline CDR1 is ENHRY and CDR2 is SYGVKD. This CDR3 contains 20 residues. After removal of 5 bases from V and 0 bases from J, the junction contained 21 bases not matched to a gene. This CDR3 is CAISRHLAGNAAPNSYEQYF. As DNA, the CDR3 is TGTGCCATCAGTAGGCACTTAGCGGGGAACGCTGCCCCAAACTCCTACGAGCAGTACTTC.

This chain uses TRBV18 with TRBJ1-4; D might be TRBD1 (6 bases). The CDR3 length is 16 residues. In germline, CDR1 is KGHSH, CDR2 LQKENI. Trimming removed 5 bases from V and 1 base from J, with 14 bases in between. Written as DNA, the CDR3 is TGTGCCAGCTCATCCGACAGGCGGGGAACTAATGAAAAACTGTTTTTT. Its translation: CASSSDRRGTNEKLFF.

A word on this clone: At one end, the junction sequence differs from germline, possibly due to a read error. The chain is built from TRBV12-5 and TRBJ2-1; 9 bases are a match to TRBD2. The CDR3 runs 15 residues. The germline gives CDR1 LGHNT, CDR2 FRNRAP. The CDR3 DNA reads TGTGCTAGTGGCTTGGGACTAGCTGGGGGGGGTGAGCAGTTCTTC. Its protein is CASGLGLAGGGEQFF.

The V call is TRBV27, the J call TRBJ2-7; 8 nucleotides agree with TRBD1. The germline V gene encodes CDR1 MNHEY and CDR2 SMNVEV (reference sequence). This CDR3 spans 14 amino acids. V gave up 4 bases and J gave up 4 bases; unmatched junction bases: 6. The CDR3 loop is CASSSRQGKYEQYF. DNA of the CDR3: TGTGCCAGCAGTTCCAGACAGGGGAAATACGAGCAGTACTTC.

This chain connects TRBV7-8 to TRBJ2-7, with 11 bases that match TRBD1. Germline trimming cut 4 bases from V and 4 bases from J; bases unmatched to any gene: 9. The germline CDR1 and CDR2 sequences are SGHVS and FQNEAQ. This CDR3 has 16 amino acids. The CDR3 DNA is TGTGCCAGCAGCTCATTTCCGGGACAGGGGGGGTACGAGCAGTACTTC. Protein product: CASSSFPGQGGYEQYF.

The chain couples TRBV27 to TRBJ2-3, with 8 nucleotides matching TRBD2. Germline CDR1 and CDR2: MNHEY and SMNVEV (reference sequence). This CDR3 is built from 15 residues. Trimming took 7 bases from V and 8 from J; bases not matched to a gene: 14. CDR3 DNA sequence: TGTGCCAGCATCCCGGGGGGGCGGGAGGTTGGTACGCAGTATTTT. Protein: CASIPGGREVGTQYF.

The chain is built from TRBV28 and TRBJ1-1; 12 bases agree with TRBD1. Germline assignment: CDR1 MDHEN and CDR2 SYDVKM. V gave up 11 bases and J gave up 5 bases; unmatched junction bases: 6. The CDR3 is made up of 13 amino acids. The DNA of the CDR3 is TGTGCCTTTCGGGACAGGGGGCAAACTGAAGCTTTCTTT. Translation: CAFRDRGQTEAFF.

This clone was counted a few times. The chain carries TRBV19 and TRBJ2-5, with D perhaps TRBD2 (5 bases). Per the germline V gene, CDR1 is LNHDA and CDR2 is SQIVND (reference sequence). The CDR3 extends over 14 amino acids. V was shortened by 5 bases and J by 4 bases, with 14 bases between the two germline ends. The CDR3 DNA is TGTGCCAGTAGTTCCCCTGGAGGCCGAGAGACCCAGTACTTC. Translation gives CASSSPGGRETQYF.

The gene calls are TRBV4-1 and TRBJ2-3; 10 bases are a match to TRBD2. This CDR3 has 16 residues. The J segment lost 0 bases and the V segment lost 4 bases, leaving 4 bases of the junction unmatched. From germline, CDR1 is MGHRA and CDR2 YSYEKL. CDR3 DNA sequence: TGCGCCAGCAGCCTTACGACTAGCGGGAGCACAGATACGCAGTATTTT. Residues: CASSLTTSGSTDTQYF.

A note on this clone: The identical CDR3 is also encoded by other nucleotide sequences in the sample. The V and J genes are TRBV5-4 and TRBJ2-6, with 8 nucleotides matching TRBD2. The CDR3 is 16 residues long. The germline V gene encodes CDR1 SGHNT and CDR2 YYREEE (reference sequence). J gave up 4 bases and V 2 bases, and 5 bases lay outside the gene matches. CDR3 coding DNA: TGTGCCAGCAGCTTAAAGCGGGAGACAGGGGCCAACGTCCTGACTTTC. Amino acid sequence: CASSLKRETGANVLTF.

V usage is TRBV19 and J usage is TRBJ1-1; D is unresolved. The CDR3 has 13 residues. The V gene's germline CDR1 is LNHDA and CDR2 SQIVND (reference sequence). Trimming shortened V by 1 base and J by 7 bases, and 10 bases separated the two germline ends. CDR3 amino acids: CASSIARGNEAFF. Written as DNA, the CDR3 is TGTGCCAGTAGTATAGCCAGAGGGAATGAAGCTTTCTTT.

V and J are TRBV27 and TRBJ2-7, with unresolved D. V lost 2 bases, J lost 2 bases, and 7 bases lay in between. The CDR3 totals 13 residues. The germline V gene encodes CDR1 MNHEY and CDR2 SMNVEV (reference sequence). In DNA, the CDR3 is TGTGCCAGCAGTTTAGGCAAAACCTACGAGCAGTACTTC. The encoded protein is CASSLGKTYEQYF.

The gene calls are TRBV7-9 and TRBJ2-3; 7 nucleotides line up with TRBD1. V shed 5 bases, J shed 7 bases, and the junction held 12 bases outside the gene matches. CDR3 length: 15 residues. Germline-derived CDR1 and CDR2 are SEHNR and FQNEAQ (reference sequence). The CDR3 sequence: CASSAWDRTANTQYF. The CDR3, as DNA: TGTGCCAGCAGCGCCTGGGACAGAACCGCTAATACGCAGTATTTT.

This chain connects TRBV4-1 to TRBJ1-1; no definite D call. The CDR3 spans 14 residues. V was clipped by 3 bases and J by 1 base, with 9 bases between them. In germline, CDR1 is MGHRA, CDR2 YSYEKL. The CDR3 region has the DNA TGCGCCAGCAGCCACTGGGGAGGGAACACTGAAGCTTTCTTT. Its protein is CASSHWGGNTEAFF.

This chain connects TRBV6-5 to TRBJ1-1, with 8 bases identical to TRBD1. CDR3 length equals 13 residues. Germline values: CDR1 MNHEY, CDR2 SVGAGI. V lost 5 bases, J lost 5 bases, and 4 bases stayed unmatched. The CDR3 nucleotides read TGTGCCAGCAGTACAGGGGGAGGTACTGAAGCTTTCTTT. Residues: CASSTGGGTEAFF.

The rearrangement uses TRBV6-5 and TRBJ2-7, with D perhaps TRBD1 (5 bases). This CDR3 has 14 residues. V was trimmed by 5 bases and J by 2 bases, leaving 13 bases between them. Germline CDR1 is MNHEY and CDR2 is SVGAGI. The CDR3 DNA sequence: TGTGCCAGCAGTCCAACCGACAGCACCTACGAGCAGTACTTC. As protein: CASSPTDSTYEQYF.

The chain joins TRBV4-3 to TRBJ1-2; no firm D call. V shed 8 bases and J shed 4 bases, with 17 bases lying between them. This CDR3 has 14 residues. CDR1 and CDR2 (germline): LGHNA, YSLEER. In DNA, the CDR3 is TGCGCCAGCTCCCCAGGTCTAAAAGGCTATGGCTACACCTTC. This encodes CASSPGLKGYGYTF.

J is TRBJ2-7 and V is TRBV12-2. TRBV12-2 is classified as a pseudogene. This CDR3 spans 15 amino acids. The CDR3 DNA follows: TGTGCAAGTCGCTTAGGGATCTGGGGCTCGGGGGAGCAGTACTTC. Translated, it gives CASRLGIWGSGEQYF.

The CDR3 sequence: CASSSRTALDGANVLTF. The CDR3 DNA reads as TGTGCCAGCAGCTCCCGCACTGCGCTCGACGGGGCCAACGTCCTGACTTTC. The gene calls are TRBV11-2 and TRBJ2-6; D call uncertain. The CDR3 spans 17 residues. Germline V CDR1 and CDR2: SGHAT, FQNNGV. Trimming left V 4 bases short and J 4 bases short, with 17 bases between.

This clone showed up just once. The CDR3 region has the DNA TGTGCCAGCAGCTCCGCTCCTCTCCTCCTCGCGGATACGCAGTATTTT. Amino acid sequence: CASSSAPLLLADTQYF. The chain recombines TRBV27 with TRBJ2-3; D gene ambiguous. The germline V and J ends were trimmed by 6 bases and 6 bases, with 22 bases remaining between them. Germline-derived CDR1 and CDR2 are MNHEY and SMNVEV (reference sequence). The CDR3 consists of 16 residues.

The rearrangement joins TRBV5-6 to TRBJ1-1; D is ambiguous. Germline V gene lookup returns CDR1 SGHDT and CDR2 YYEEEE. The CDR3 is 14 residues long. V was clipped by 3 bases and J by 1 base, with 10 bases between them. The chain's CDR3 is CASSWFQGNTEAFF. The CDR3 DNA is TGTGCCAGCAGCTGGTTTCAAGGGAACACTGAAGCTTTCTTT.